This TCR beta chain was retrieved from a study of T cell changes during pregnancy in multiple sclerosis. This CDR3 region has 13 residues. V gave up 7 bases and J gave up 8 bases, with 15 bases separating them. Sequencing was performed with immunoSEQ multiplex PCR; in TCRdb, only in-frame clones are kept and a portion is missing. The sample records 57,000 or so clones, approximately 91% being singletons. The gene calls are TRBV23-1 and TRBJ1-3; unclear D gene. TRBV23-1 is assigned to the ORF class and has an uncertain function. The sample was peripheral blood, taken in the second trimester of pregnancy. This clonotype originated in a female donor with multiple sclerosis, enrolled in a pregnancy study. CDR3 DNA sequence: TGCGCCAGCATTGGGCCGTGTGTAGACACCATATATTTT. It is translated as CASIGPCVDTIYF.